This entry lists 13 T cell receptor beta chains sequenced from one sample in a study of T cell responses to AZD1222 COVID-19 vaccine. Assay: immunoSEQ multiplex PCR; the TCRdb copy retains only in-frame clones and omits some. The sample includes about 92,000 clones, roughly nine tenths of them seen just once. Sequenced here: peripheral blood, sampled on day 0 of AZD1222 vaccination. Receptor source: an adult in good health.

V and J are TRBV11-2 and TRBJ2-7; 7 bases map to TRBD1. Germline lookup yields CDR1 SGHAT and CDR2 FQNNGV. The CDR3 consists of 14 residues. Trimming at V came to 5 bases and at J to 4 bases, leaving 8 bases not matched to a gene. CDR3 nucleotides: TGTGCCAGCAGCAACCCGGGACAGAGATACGAGCAGTACTTC. This codes for CASSNPGQRYEQYF.

This chain links TRBV7-9 with TRBJ2-5; D perhaps matches TRBD2 (6 bases). The CDR3 loop spans 16 amino acids. Germline assignment: CDR1 SEHNR and CDR2 FQNEAQ (reference sequence). V was shortened by 4 bases and J by 2 bases, with 17 bases between the two germline ends. The CDR3 loop is CASSSRQEGRQETQYF. The CDR3 bases are TGTGCCAGCAGCTCTCGCCAGGAGGGTAGGCAAGAGACCCAGTACTTC.

This chain uses TRBV18 with TRBJ2-2, with a tentative D call TRBD2 (6 bases). Germline V lookup: CDR1 KGHSH, CDR2 LQKENI. The CDR3 runs to 16 residues. Deletions cut 6 bases from V and 0 bases from J, with 14 bases between. The CDR3 DNA sequence: TGTGCCAGCTCCCCTCCGGGGGTTGCGAACACCGGGGAGCTGTTTTTT. Protein sequence: CASSPPGVANTGELFF.

The rearrangement joins TRBV6-2 or TRBV6-3 to TRBJ2-1; D is unresolved. Between the trimmed V and J ends, which lost 2 bases and 5 bases, there was a span of 10 bases. From germline, CDR1 is MNHEY and CDR2 SVGEGT. The CDR3 contains 14 residues. Written as DNA, the CDR3 is TGTGCCAGCAGTTACCCCTATTTGGACAATGAGCAGTTCTTC. Its protein product is CASSYPYLDNEQFF.

V and J are TRBV7-9 and TRBJ2-5; the match to TRBD1 covers 9 bases. Germline V gene sequence: CDR1 SEHNR, CDR2 FQNEAQ (reference sequence). The J segment lost 5 bases and the V segment lost 6 bases, leaving 13 bases of the junction unmatched. This CDR3 is 16 amino acids long. For the CDR3, the DNA is TGTGCCAGCAGTTCCGGGACAGGGACCGGGGGGGAGACCCAGTACTTC. As protein: CASSSGTGTGGETQYF.

The chain recombines TRBV3-1 (or the pseudogene TRBV3-2) with TRBJ2-2; D is uncertain. The germline gives CDR1 LGHDT, CDR2 YNNKEL (reference sequence). This CDR3 is built from 13 residues. Trimming took off 0 bases at V and 9 bases at J, with 8 bases between the two ends. The DNA of the CDR3 is TGTGCCAGCAGCCAAGATGGGGTCCGGGAGCTGTTTTTT. Encoded protein: CASSQDGVRELFF.

The V and J genes are TRBV19 and TRBJ1-1; D might be TRBD1 (5 bases). CDR1 and CDR2 from the germline V gene are LNHDA and SQIVND (reference sequence). The CDR3 totals 13 residues. The V gene lost 3 bases and the J gene lost 4 bases, with 9 bases spanning the gap. CDR3 sequence reads: CASSIAGRTEAFF. The CDR3 DNA follows: TGTGCCAGTAGTATCGCGGGACGCACTGAAGCTTTCTTT.

The chain has TRBV4-1 and TRBJ2-1; weak D call: TRBD2 (5 bases). The V end was cut by 6 bases, the J end by 0 bases, with 6 bases between. The CDR3 contains 13 residues. Germline assignment: CDR1 MGHRA and CDR2 YSYEKL. This CDR3 reads CASSGSSYNEQFF. The DNA of the CDR3 is TGCGCCAGCAGTGGGAGCTCCTACAATGAGCAGTTCTTC.

The chain links TRBV19 to TRBJ2-4; possibly TRBD2 for D (6 bases). The V gene's germline CDR1 is LNHDA and CDR2 SQIVND (reference sequence). Deletions cut 7 bases from V and 8 bases from J, with 21 bases between. The CDR3 contains 15 residues. The CDR3 DNA sequence: TGTGCCAGTACGGGACTTGCCCAAGATACGGACATTCAGTACTTC. It codes for CASTGLAQDTDIQYF.

The genes are TRBV9 and TRBJ1-1; D is uncertain. Germline V gene sequence: CDR1 SGDLS, CDR2 YYNGEE. The CDR3 is made up of 14 amino acids. Trimming pared 0 bases from V and 5 bases from J, leaving 11 bases between. The CDR3 nucleotides are TGTGCCAGCAGCGTAGCGCCCCGCCCGACTGAAGCTTTCTTT. Translated: CASSVAPRPTEAFF. The full variable domain, rest sourced from reference TRBV9 and TRBJ1-1, is DSGVTQTPKHLITATGQRVTLRCSPRSGDLSVYWYQQSLDQGLQFLIQYYNGEERAKGNILERFSAQQFPDLHSELNLSSLELGDSALYFCASSVAPRPTEAFFGQGTRLTVV.

This clone was seen a single time. The CDR3, as DNA: TGTGCCAGCAGCTTAGGGACTGGGGTAGCTAATGAAAAACTGTTTTTT. It specifies CASSLGTGVANEKLFF. J is TRBJ1-4 and V is TRBV11-2; D not resolved. The CDR3 extends over 16 amino acids. Germline CDR1 SGHAT, CDR2 FQNNGV. Trimming took off 1 base at V and 3 bases at J, with 12 bases between the two ends.

V and J are TRBV20-1 and TRBJ1-3; D is possibly TRBD1 (5 bases). CDR3 length equals 13 residues. Between the trimmed V and J ends, which lost 3 bases and 5 bases, there was a span of 11 bases. CDR1 and CDR2 (germline): DFQATT, SNEGSKA (reference sequence). This chain's CDR3 is CSASRGIRNTIYF. For the CDR3, the DNA is TGCAGTGCTAGTAGGGGAATTCGAAACACCATATATTTT.

V usage is TRBV11-1 and J usage is TRBJ1-4; 9 positions match TRBD1. J gave up 9 bases and V 3 bases, and 11 bases lay outside the gene matches. Germline V lookup: CDR1 SGHAT, CDR2 FQDESV (reference sequence). The CDR3 loop spans 16 amino acids. CDR3 nucleotides: TGTGCCAGCAGCTTGGAAAATCCGGGACAGGGAAAAAAACTGTTTTTT. It codes for CASSLENPGQGKKLFF.